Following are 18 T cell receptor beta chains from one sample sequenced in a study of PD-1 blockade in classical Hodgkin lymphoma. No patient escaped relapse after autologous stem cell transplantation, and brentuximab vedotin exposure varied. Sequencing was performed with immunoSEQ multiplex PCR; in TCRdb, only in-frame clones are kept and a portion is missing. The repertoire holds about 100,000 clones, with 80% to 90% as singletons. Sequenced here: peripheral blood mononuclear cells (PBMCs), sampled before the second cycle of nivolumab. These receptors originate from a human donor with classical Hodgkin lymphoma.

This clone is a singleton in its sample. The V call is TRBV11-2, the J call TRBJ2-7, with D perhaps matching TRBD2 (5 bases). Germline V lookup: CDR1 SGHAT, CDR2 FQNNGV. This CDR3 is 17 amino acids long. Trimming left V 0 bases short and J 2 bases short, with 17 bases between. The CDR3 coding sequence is TGTGCCAGCAGCTTAGAAAGGTCGAGGACTCCCACCTACGAGCAGTACTTC. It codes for CASSLERSRTPTYEQYF.

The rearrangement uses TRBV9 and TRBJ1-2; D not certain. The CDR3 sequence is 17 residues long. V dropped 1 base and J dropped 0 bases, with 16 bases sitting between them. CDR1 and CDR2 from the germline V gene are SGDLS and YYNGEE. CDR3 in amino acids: CASSVSLLTLANYGYTF. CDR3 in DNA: TGTGCCAGCAGCGTATCACTCCTGACCCTCGCTAACTATGGCTACACCTTC.

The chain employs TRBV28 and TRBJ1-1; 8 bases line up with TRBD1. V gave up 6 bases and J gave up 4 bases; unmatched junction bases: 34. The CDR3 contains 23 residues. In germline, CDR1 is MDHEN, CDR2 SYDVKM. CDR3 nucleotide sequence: TGTGCCAGCAGACAGGGGGATGAATTCCTCGGGGTGGGGACGATCTGGTGGGGCACTGAAGCTTTCTTT. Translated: CASRQGDEFLGVGTIWWGTEAFF.

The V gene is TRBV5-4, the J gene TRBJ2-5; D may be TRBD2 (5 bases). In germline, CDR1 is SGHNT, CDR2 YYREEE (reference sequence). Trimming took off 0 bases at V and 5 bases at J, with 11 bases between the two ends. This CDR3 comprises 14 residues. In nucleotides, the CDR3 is TGTGCCAGCAGCTTGGATCTCGGGAAGGAGACCCAGTACTTC. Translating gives CASSLDLGKETQYF.

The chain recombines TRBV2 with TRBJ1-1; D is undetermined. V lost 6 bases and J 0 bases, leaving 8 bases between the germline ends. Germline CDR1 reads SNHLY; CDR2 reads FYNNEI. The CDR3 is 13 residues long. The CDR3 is CASRTSMNTEAFF. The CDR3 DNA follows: TGTGCCAGCAGGACCAGCATGAACACTGAAGCTTTCTTT.

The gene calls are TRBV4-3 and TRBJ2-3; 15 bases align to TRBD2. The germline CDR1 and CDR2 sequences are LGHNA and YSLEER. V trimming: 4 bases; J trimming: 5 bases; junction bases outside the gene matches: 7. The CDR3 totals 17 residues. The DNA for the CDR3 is TGCGCCAGCAGCCCCGAAGGGACTAGCGGGGGGAGAGATACGCAGTATTTT. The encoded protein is CASSPEGTSGGRDTQYF.

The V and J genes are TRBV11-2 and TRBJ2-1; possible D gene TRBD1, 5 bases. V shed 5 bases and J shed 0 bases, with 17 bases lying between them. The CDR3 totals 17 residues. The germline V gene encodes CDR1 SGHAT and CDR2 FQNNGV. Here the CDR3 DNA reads TGTGCCAGCAGCACTCCACAAGGGGTAAGCTCCTACAATGAGCAGTTCTTC. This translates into CASSTPQGVSSYNEQFF.

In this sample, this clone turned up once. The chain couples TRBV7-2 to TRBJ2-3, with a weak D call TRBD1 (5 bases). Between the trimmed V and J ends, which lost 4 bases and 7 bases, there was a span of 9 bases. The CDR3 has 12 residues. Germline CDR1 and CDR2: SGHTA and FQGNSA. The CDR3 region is CASSSTVNTQYF. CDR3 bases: TGTGCCAGCAGCTCGACAGTAAATACGCAGTATTTT.

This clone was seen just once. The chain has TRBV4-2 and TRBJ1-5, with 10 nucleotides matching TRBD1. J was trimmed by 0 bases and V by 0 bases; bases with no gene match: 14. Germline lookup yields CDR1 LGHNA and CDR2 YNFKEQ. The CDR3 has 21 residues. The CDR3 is CASSQDDLGTGVLYSNQPQHF. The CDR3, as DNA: TGTGCCAGCAGCCAAGATGACCTCGGGACAGGGGTGCTGTATAGCAATCAGCCCCAGCATTTT.

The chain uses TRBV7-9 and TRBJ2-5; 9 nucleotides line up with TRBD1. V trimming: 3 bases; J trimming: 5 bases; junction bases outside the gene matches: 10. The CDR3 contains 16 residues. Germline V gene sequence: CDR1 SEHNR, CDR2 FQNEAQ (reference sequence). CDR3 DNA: TGTGCCAGCAGCTTGAAAGTCCGGGACAGGGAGGAGACCCAGTACTTC. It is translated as CASSLKVRDREETQYF.

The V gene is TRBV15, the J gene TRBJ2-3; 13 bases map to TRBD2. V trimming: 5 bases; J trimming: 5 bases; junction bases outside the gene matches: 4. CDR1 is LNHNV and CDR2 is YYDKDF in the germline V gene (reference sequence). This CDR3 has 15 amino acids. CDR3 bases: TGTGCCACCAGCGGGACTAGCGGGGCGGTAGATACGCAGTATTTT. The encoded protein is CATSGTSGAVDTQYF.

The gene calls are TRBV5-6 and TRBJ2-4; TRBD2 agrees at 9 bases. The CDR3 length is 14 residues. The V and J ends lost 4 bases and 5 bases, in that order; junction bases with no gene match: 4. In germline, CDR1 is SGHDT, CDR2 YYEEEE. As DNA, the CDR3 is TGTGCCAGCAGCGAGGTAGCGGGGGAAAACATTCAGTACTTC. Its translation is CASSEVAGENIQYF.

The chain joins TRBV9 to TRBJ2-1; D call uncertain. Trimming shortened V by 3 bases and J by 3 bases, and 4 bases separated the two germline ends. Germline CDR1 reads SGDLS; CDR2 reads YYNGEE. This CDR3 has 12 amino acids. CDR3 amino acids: CASSGNYNEQFF. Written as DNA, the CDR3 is TGTGCCAGCAGCGGAAACTACAATGAGCAGTTCTTC.

The chain's CDR3 is CATSRETSSYEQYF. As DNA, the CDR3 is TGTGCCACCAGCAGAGAGACTAGCTCCTACGAGCAGTACTTC. This chain uses TRBV15 with TRBJ2-7; tentatively, D is TRBD2 (6 bases). Trimming took 0 bases from V and 0 from J, leaving 6 bases between them. The CDR3 extends over 14 amino acids. Germline V gene lookup returns CDR1 LNHNV and CDR2 YYDKDF (reference sequence). The full variable domain, rest sourced from reference TRBV15 and TRBJ2-7, is DAMVIQNPRYQVTQFGKPVTLSCSQTLNHNVMYWYQQKSSQAPKLLFHYYDKDFNNEADTPDNFQSRRPNTSFCFLDIRSPGLGDTAMYLCATSRETSSYEQYFGPGTRLTVT.

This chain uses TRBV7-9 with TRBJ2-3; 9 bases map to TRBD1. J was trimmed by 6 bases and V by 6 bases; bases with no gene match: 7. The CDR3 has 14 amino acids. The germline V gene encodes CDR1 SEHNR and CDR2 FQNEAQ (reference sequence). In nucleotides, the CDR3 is TGTGCCAGCAGACCTACAGGGGGCGGCGATACGCAGTATTTT. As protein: CASRPTGGGDTQYF.

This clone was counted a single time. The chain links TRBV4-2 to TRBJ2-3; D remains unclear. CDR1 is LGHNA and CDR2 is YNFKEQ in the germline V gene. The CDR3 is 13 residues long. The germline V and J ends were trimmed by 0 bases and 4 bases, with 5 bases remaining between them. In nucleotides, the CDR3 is TGTGCCAGCAGCCAAGAGAGAGCAGATACGCAGTATTTT. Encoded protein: CASSQERADTQYF.

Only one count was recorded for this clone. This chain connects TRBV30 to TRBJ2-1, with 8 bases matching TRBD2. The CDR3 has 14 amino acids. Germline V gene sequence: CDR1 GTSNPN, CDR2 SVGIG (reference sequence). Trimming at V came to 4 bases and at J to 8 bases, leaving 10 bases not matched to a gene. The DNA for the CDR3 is TGTGCCTGGACCCGGACGGGGGGGCTCGATGAGCAGTTCTTC. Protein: CAWTRTGGLDEQFF.

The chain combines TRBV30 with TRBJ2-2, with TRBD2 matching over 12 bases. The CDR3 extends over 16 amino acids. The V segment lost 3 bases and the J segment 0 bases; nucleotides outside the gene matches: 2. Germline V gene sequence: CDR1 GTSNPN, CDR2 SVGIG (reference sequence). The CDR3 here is CAWRLAGGANTGELFF. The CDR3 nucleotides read TGTGCCTGGAGACTAGCGGGGGGTGCGAACACCGGGGAGCTGTTTTTT.